This is a list of T cell receptor beta chains from one sample in a study of T cell responses to AZD1222 COVID-19 vaccine. Assay used: immunoSEQ multiplex PCR; TCRdb lists only in-frame clones, some missing. The sample has over 100,000 clones, around 87% seen once. The sequences come from peripheral blood, collected on day 0 of AZD1222 vaccination. These receptor sequences come from an adult in good health. CDR3s include the opening cysteine and the closing phenylalanine or tryptophan. Fields, in order: J gene, D gene, clone size, V gene, CDR3 protein, CDR3 DNA. The D gene is left open where the match is weak. Some rows mark clone size as missing; the rest say once, few, many or name a class of expanded clone.

J gene: TRBJ2-7; D gene: .; clone size: .; V gene: TRBV11-1; CDR3 protein: CASSFTGSQVDEQYF; CDR3 DNA: TGTGCCAGCAGCTTCACCGGGAGTCAGGTTGACGAGCAGTACTTC
J gene: TRBJ2-3; D gene: .; clone size: .; V gene: TRBV19; CDR3 protein: CASSIKGAGDTQYF; CDR3 DNA: TGTGCCAGTAGTATAAAAGGGGCAGGGGATACGCAGTATTTT
J gene: TRBJ2-7; D gene: .; clone size: .; V gene: TRBV27; CDR3 protein: CASRPTSSYEQYF; CDR3 DNA: TGTGCCAGCAGGCCAACCAGCTCCTACGAGCAGTACTTC
J gene: TRBJ1-2; D gene: .; clone size: once; V gene: TRBV20-1; CDR3 protein: CSASTTSGYGYTF; CDR3 DNA: TGCAGTGCTAGTACGACCTCTGGGTATGGCTACACCTTC
J gene: TRBJ2-5; D gene: TRBD1; clone size: .; V gene: TRBV5-1; CDR3 protein: CASSTRTGGGETQYF; CDR3 DNA: TGCGCCAGCAGCACCCGGACAGGGGGAGGAGAGACCCAGTACTTC
J gene: TRBJ1-6; D gene: .; clone size: .; V gene: TRBV3-1/TRBV3-2; CDR3 protein: CASSQEPGVYSPLHF; CDR3 DNA: TGTGCCAGCAGCCAAGAACCCGGGGTGTATTCACCCCTCCACTTT
J gene: TRBJ1-2; D gene: .; clone size: .; V gene: TRBV19; CDR3 protein: CASSRGHAGARGYTF; CDR3 DNA: TGTGCCAGTAGTAGGGGCCACGCTGGCGCCCGCGGCTACACCTTC
J gene: TRBJ2-4; D gene: .; clone size: .; V gene: TRBV7-9; CDR3 protein: CASRIHAGTIDF; CDR3 DNA: TGTGCCAGCCGAATCCATGCCGGGACAATCGACTTC
J gene: TRBJ1-2; D gene: TRBD1; clone size: .; V gene: TRBV28; CDR3 protein: CASSWGQGNYGYTF; CDR3 DNA: TGTGCCAGCAGTTGGGGACAGGGCAACTATGGCTACACCTTC
J gene: TRBJ1-3; D gene: TRBD1; clone size: .; V gene: TRBV3-1/TRBV3-2; CDR3 protein: CASSQTGFGNTIYF; CDR3 DNA: TGTGCCAGCAGCCAGACAGGGTTTGGAAACACCATATATTTT
J gene: TRBJ2-1; D gene: TRBD2; clone size: .; V gene: TRBV2; CDR3 protein: CASRERPGLAAHEQFF; CDR3 DNA: TGTGCCAGCAGAGAAAGACCGGGACTAGCGGCCCATGAGCAGTTCTTC
J gene: TRBJ1-2; D gene: TRBD1; clone size: .; V gene: TRBV28; CDR3 protein: CASSRQGPNYGYTF; CDR3 DNA: TGTGCCAGCAGTCGACAGGGGCCTAACTATGGCTACACCTTC
J gene: TRBJ1-3; D gene: TRBD1; clone size: .; V gene: TRBV2; CDR3 protein: CASSAGQISGNTIYF; CDR3 DNA: TGTGCCAGCAGTGCGGGACAGATCTCTGGAAACACCATATATTTT
J gene: TRBJ2-3; D gene: .; clone size: .; V gene: TRBV5-8; CDR3 protein: CASSWEAGSSKDTQYF; CDR3 DNA: TGTGCCAGCAGCTGGGAGGCGGGTAGCTCAAAAGATACGCAGTATTTT
J gene: TRBJ1-2; D gene: .; clone size: .; V gene: TRBV6-2/TRBV6-3; CDR3 protein: CASSYSAGLGGYTF; CDR3 DNA: TGTGCCAGCAGTTACTCGGCAGGATTGGGTGGCTACACCTTC
J gene: TRBJ2-7; D gene: .; clone size: .; V gene: TRBV7-9; CDR3 protein: CASSLGAEQYF; CDR3 DNA: TGTGCCAGCAGCTTAGGGGCCGAGCAGTACTTC
J gene: TRBJ1-2; D gene: TRBD1; clone size: once; V gene: TRBV4-2; CDR3 protein: CASTTSGQGITNYGYTF; CDR3 DNA: TGTGCCAGCACCACATCGGGACAGGGGATTACTAACTATGGCTACACCTTC
J gene: TRBJ1-1; D gene: .; clone size: once; V gene: TRBV27; CDR3 protein: CASYRGPNTEAFF; CDR3 DNA: TGTGCCAGCTATCGGGGGCCGAACACTGAAGCTTTCTTT
J gene: TRBJ2-1; D gene: TRBD1; clone size: .; V gene: TRBV2; CDR3 protein: CASIRDRPYNEQFF; CDR3 DNA: TGTGCCAGCATCCGGGACAGGCCCTACAATGAGCAGTTCTTC
J gene: TRBJ2-2; D gene: .; clone size: .; V gene: TRBV27; CDR3 protein: CASSLSVTGELFF; CDR3 DNA: TGTGCCAGCAGTTTATCGGTCACCGGGGAGCTGTTTTTT
J gene: TRBJ1-2; D gene: TRBD1; clone size: .; V gene: TRBV27; CDR3 protein: CASSLEGTGNYGYTF; CDR3 DNA: TGTGCCAGCAGTTTAGAGGGGACAGGGAACTATGGCTACACCTTC
J gene: TRBJ1-2; D gene: TRBD1; clone size: .; V gene: TRBV27; CDR3 protein: CASGTTGQGAGGYTF; CDR3 DNA: TGTGCCAGCGGGACGACTGGACAGGGGGCGGGCGGCTACACCTTC
J gene: TRBJ2-7; D gene: .; clone size: .; V gene: TRBV7-2; CDR3 protein: CASSLGREITYEQYF; CDR3 DNA: TGTGCCAGCAGCTTAGGGCGGGAAATTACCTACGAGCAGTACTTC
J gene: TRBJ2-3; D gene: TRBD2; clone size: .; V gene: TRBV6-5; CDR3 protein: CASTGLASDTQYF; CDR3 DNA: TGTGCCAGCACCGGACTAGCGTCAGATACGCAGTATTTT
J gene: TRBJ1-2; D gene: .; clone size: .; V gene: TRBV28; CDR3 protein: CASSPQEPNYGYTF; CDR3 DNA: TGTGCCAGCTCCCCCCAGGAGCCTAACTATGGCTACACCTTC
J gene: TRBJ2-1; D gene: TRBD2; clone size: .; V gene: TRBV4-2; CDR3 protein: CASSQALARGGYNEQFF; CDR3 DNA: TGTGCCAGCAGCCAAGCATTAGCACGGGGGGGATACAATGAGCAGTTCTTC
J gene: TRBJ2-1; D gene: .; clone size: .; V gene: TRBV6-2/TRBV6-3; CDR3 protein: CASSPYSRGEQFF; CDR3 DNA: TGTGCCAGCAGTCCATATTCTAGGGGTGAGCAGTTCTTC
J gene: TRBJ2-2; D gene: .; clone size: once; V gene: TRBV19; CDR3 protein: CASSIAGVTGELFF; CDR3 DNA: TGTGCCAGTAGTATCGCAGGGGTCACCGGGGAGCTGTTTTTT
J gene: TRBJ1-1; D gene: TRBD1; clone size: .; V gene: TRBV4-2; CDR3 protein: CASSPPHRGDTEAFF; CDR3 DNA: TGTGCCAGCAGCCCACCCCACAGGGGAGACACTGAAGCTTTCTTT
J gene: TRBJ1-4; D gene: .; clone size: .; V gene: TRBV12-3/TRBV12-4; CDR3 protein: CASRLREKLFF; CDR3 DNA: TGTGCCAGCAGGTTACGTGAAAAACTGTTTTTT
J gene: TRBJ2-3; D gene: TRBD2; clone size: .; V gene: TRBV7-2; CDR3 protein: CASSGSGGRSVDTQYF; CDR3 DNA: TGTGCCAGCAGCGGGTCGGGCGGGAGGTCCGTAGATACGCAGTATTTT
J gene: TRBJ1-2; D gene: .; clone size: .; V gene: TRBV6-5; CDR3 protein: CASSYYRERGYTF; CDR3 DNA: TGTGCCAGCAGTTACTACAGGGAGAGAGGCTACACCTTC
J gene: TRBJ2-7; D gene: TRBD2; clone size: .; V gene: TRBV7-2; CDR3 protein: CASSLSGGPTTYEQYF; CDR3 DNA: TGTGCCAGCAGCCTTAGCGGGGGGCCAACTACCTACGAGCAGTACTTC
J gene: TRBJ1-2; D gene: .; clone size: .; V gene: TRBV6-5; CDR3 protein: CASSYLIYGYTF; CDR3 DNA: TGTGCCAGCAGTTACCTAATTTATGGCTACACCTTC
J gene: TRBJ2-7; D gene: .; clone size: .; V gene: TRBV7-9; CDR3 protein: CASSLGPSEQYF; CDR3 DNA: TGTGCCAGCAGCTTAGGGCCATCCGAGCAGTACTTC
J gene: TRBJ2-1; D gene: .; clone size: .; V gene: TRBV19; CDR3 protein: CASSITNEQFF; CDR3 DNA: TGTGCCAGTAGTATCACCAATGAGCAGTTCTTC
J gene: TRBJ2-5; D gene: TRBD1; clone size: .; V gene: TRBV2; CDR3 protein: CASSGSGQDQETQYF; CDR3 DNA: TGTGCCAGCAGTGGTTCCGGACAGGACCAAGAGACCCAGTACTTC
J gene: TRBJ2-1; D gene: .; clone size: .; V gene: TRBV5-4; CDR3 protein: CASSQQGYNEQFF; CDR3 DNA: TGTGCCAGCAGCCAACAGGGATACAATGAGCAGTTCTTC
J gene: TRBJ2-3; D gene: TRBD2; clone size: .; V gene: TRBV7-9; CDR3 protein: CASSARRGGNTDTQYF; CDR3 DNA: TGTGCCAGCAGCGCCCGACGGGGGGGCAACACAGATACGCAGTATTTT
J gene: TRBJ2-7; D gene: .; clone size: .; V gene: TRBV4-3; CDR3 protein: CASSQWPGDGYEQYF; CDR3 DNA: TGCGCCAGCAGCCAATGGCCCGGTGACGGCTACGAGCAGTACTTC
J gene: TRBJ2-1; D gene: .; clone size: .; V gene: TRBV6-5; CDR3 protein: CASSRRGSTEQFF; CDR3 DNA: TGTGCCAGCAGCCGAAGGGGCAGCACTGAGCAGTTCTTC
J gene: TRBJ2-6; D gene: TRBD1; clone size: .; V gene: TRBV4-2; CDR3 protein: CASSRLSGTGSAGANVLTF; CDR3 DNA: TGTGCCAGCAGCCGCCTCTCCGGGACAGGGAGTGCTGGGGCCAACGTCCTGACTTTC
J gene: TRBJ2-5; D gene: .; clone size: .; V gene: TRBV7-8; CDR3 protein: CASIPDGGQETQYF; CDR3 DNA: TGTGCCAGCATCCCGGACGGTGGCCAAGAGACCCAGTACTTC
J gene: TRBJ2-1; D gene: .; clone size: once; V gene: TRBV5-4; CDR3 protein: CASSPPQGGPDNEQFF; CDR3 DNA: TGTGCCAGCAGCCCCCCCCAGGGGGGCCCTGACAATGAGCAGTTCTTC
J gene: TRBJ1-5; D gene: .; clone size: .; V gene: TRBV29-1; CDR3 protein: CSVETRTGQPQHF; CDR3 DNA: TGCAGCGTTGAGACTAGGACGGGGCAGCCCCAGCATTTT
J gene: TRBJ2-1; D gene: .; clone size: .; V gene: TRBV10-3; CDR3 protein: CAISERGGYNEQFF; CDR3 DNA: TGTGCCATCAGTGAGAGGGGTGGGTACAATGAGCAGTTCTTC
J gene: TRBJ2-2; D gene: TRBD2; clone size: .; V gene: TRBV5-1; CDR3 protein: CASSWEGPNTGELFF; CDR3 DNA: TGCGCCAGCAGTTGGGAGGGGCCGAACACCGGGGAGCTGTTTTTT
J gene: TRBJ1-2; D gene: .; clone size: .; V gene: TRBV24-1; CDR3 protein: CATSDEGGYGYTF; CDR3 DNA: TGTGCCACCAGTGACGAGGGGGGATATGGCTACACCTTC
J gene: TRBJ1-2; D gene: .; clone size: few; V gene: TRBV29-1; CDR3 protein: CSVVRDYGYTF; CDR3 DNA: TGCAGCGTTGTCCGGGACTATGGCTACACCTTC
J gene: TRBJ2-4; D gene: .; clone size: once; V gene: TRBV11-2; CDR3 protein: CASSLRRVAFQYF; CDR3 DNA: TGTGCCAGCAGCTTAAGGAGGGTGGCGTTTCAGTACTTC
J gene: TRBJ2-3; D gene: TRBD2; clone size: few; V gene: TRBV28; CDR3 protein: CASAGTSGGQDTQYF; CDR3 DNA: TGTGCCAGCGCCGGGACTAGCGGGGGGCAAGATACGCAGTATTTT
J gene: TRBJ1-5; D gene: .; clone size: .; V gene: TRBV19; CDR3 protein: CASSIVTGQPQHF; CDR3 DNA: TGTGCCAGTAGTATAGTTACAGGACAGCCCCAGCATTTT
J gene: TRBJ1-1; D gene: .; clone size: .; V gene: TRBV7-2; CDR3 protein: CASSLYGGTEAFF; CDR3 DNA: TGTGCCAGCAGCTTGTATGGGGGCACTGAAGCTTTCTTT
J gene: TRBJ1-4; D gene: .; clone size: .; V gene: TRBV28; CDR3 protein: CASSDGEKLFF; CDR3 DNA: TGTGCCAGCAGTGATGGTGAAAAACTGTTTTTT
J gene: TRBJ1-1; D gene: TRBD1; clone size: .; V gene: TRBV29-1; CDR3 protein: CSARTGNGLKAFF; CDR3 DNA: TGCAGCGCACGGACAGGGAACGGGCTTAAAGCTTTCTTT
J gene: TRBJ1-6; D gene: .; clone size: .; V gene: TRBV19; CDR3 protein: CASSIGGGSYNSPLHF; CDR3 DNA: TGTGCCAGTAGTATTGGAGGAGGCTCCTATAATTCACCCCTCCACTTT